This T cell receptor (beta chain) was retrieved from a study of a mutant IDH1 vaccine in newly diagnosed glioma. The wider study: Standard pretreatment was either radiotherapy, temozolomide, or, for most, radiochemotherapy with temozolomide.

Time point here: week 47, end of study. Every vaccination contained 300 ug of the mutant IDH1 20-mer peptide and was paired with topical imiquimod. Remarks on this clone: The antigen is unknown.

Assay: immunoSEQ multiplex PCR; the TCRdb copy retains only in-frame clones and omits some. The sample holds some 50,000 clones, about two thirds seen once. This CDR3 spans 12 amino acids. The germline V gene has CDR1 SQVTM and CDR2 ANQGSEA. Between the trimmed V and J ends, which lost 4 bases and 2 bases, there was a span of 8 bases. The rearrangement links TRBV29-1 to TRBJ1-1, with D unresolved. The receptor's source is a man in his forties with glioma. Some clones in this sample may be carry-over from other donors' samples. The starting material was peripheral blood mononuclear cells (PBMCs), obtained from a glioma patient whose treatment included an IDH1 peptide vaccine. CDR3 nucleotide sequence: TGCAGCGTTGGACCGGCTAACACTGAAGCTTTCTTT. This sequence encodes CSVGPANTEAFF.